Listed below are T cell receptor beta chains from one sample, sequenced in a study of cytomegalovirus exposure and HLA in healthy donors. Measured with immunoSEQ multiplex PCR; TCRdb has only the in-frame clones, and not every one. The sample contains hundreds of thousands of clones, almost 80% of which appear only once. Material: PBMCs. These TCRs come from a male donor in good health and CMV-seronegative. Both conserved end residues are part of each CDR3. A D gene is named only where the DNA matches it firmly. Size values are once, few and many counts, or a class for expanded clones, and some rows have none.

cdr3_aa: CAISESMGAYEQYF; cdr3_nt: TGTGCCATCAGTGAGTCGATGGGCGCCTACGAGCAGTACTTC; j_call: TRBJ2-7; v_call: TRBV10-3; clone_size: NA; d_call: NA
cdr3_aa: CASSPRPGGNQPQHF; cdr3_nt: TGTGCCAGTAGCCCCCGGCCGGGGGGCAATCAGCCCCAGCATTTT; j_call: TRBJ1-5; v_call: TRBV19; clone_size: NA; d_call: NA
cdr3_aa: CASSDESGGRLYGYTF; cdr3_nt: TGTGCCAGCAGTGACGAGAGCGGGGGGCGCCTCTATGGCTACACCTTC; j_call: TRBJ1-2; v_call: TRBV25-1; clone_size: NA; d_call: NA
cdr3_aa: CASSYLEGAGEQYF; cdr3_nt: TGTGCCAGCAGCTACCTAGAGGGGGCGGGCGAGCAGTACTTC; j_call: TRBJ2-7; v_call: TRBV5-6; clone_size: NA; d_call: TRBD1
cdr3_aa: CASSSPDRISNQPQHF; cdr3_nt: TGTGCCAGCTCATCACCCGACAGAATTAGCAATCAGCCCCAGCATTTT; j_call: TRBJ1-5; v_call: TRBV18; clone_size: NA; d_call: NA
cdr3_aa: CASSQLAGEETQYF; cdr3_nt: TGTGCCAGCAGCCAACTAGCGGGAGAAGAGACCCAGTACTTC; j_call: TRBJ2-5; v_call: TRBV7-9; clone_size: few; d_call: TRBD2
cdr3_aa: CASSFHSYEQYF; cdr3_nt: TGTGCCAGCAGTTTCCACTCCTACGAGCAGTACTTC; j_call: TRBJ2-7; v_call: TRBV7-2; clone_size: few; d_call: NA
cdr3_aa: CASSPSSYEQYF; cdr3_nt: TGTGCCAGCAGCCCGAGCTCCTACGAGCAGTACTTC; j_call: TRBJ2-7; v_call: TRBV7-2; clone_size: NA; d_call: NA
cdr3_aa: CASSDRASGGARQYF; cdr3_nt: TGTGCCAGCAGTGATAGGGCTAGCGGGGGGGCCAGGCAGTATTTT; j_call: TRBJ2-3; v_call: TRBV25-1; clone_size: NA; d_call: TRBD2
cdr3_aa: CASNYRVGGLYEQYF; cdr3_nt: TGTGCCAGCAACTACAGGGTGGGAGGGCTCTACGAGCAGTACTTC; j_call: TRBJ2-7; v_call: TRBV6-5; clone_size: NA; d_call: NA